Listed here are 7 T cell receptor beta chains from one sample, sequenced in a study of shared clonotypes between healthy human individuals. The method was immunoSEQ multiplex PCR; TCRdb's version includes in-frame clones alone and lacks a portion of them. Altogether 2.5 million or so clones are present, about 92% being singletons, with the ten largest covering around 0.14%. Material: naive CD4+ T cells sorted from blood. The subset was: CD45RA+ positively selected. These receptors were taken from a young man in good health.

The CDR3 sequence is CAISVGMQQETQYF. Written as DNA, the CDR3 is TGTGCCATCAGTGTTGGCATGCAGCAAGAGACCCAGTACTTC. This sequence joins TRBV10-3 and TRBJ2-5; no firm D call. Germline V gene lookup returns CDR1 ENHRY and CDR2 SYGVKD. V gave up 4 bases and J gave up 2 bases, with 11 bases separating them. The length of the CDR3 is 14 residues.

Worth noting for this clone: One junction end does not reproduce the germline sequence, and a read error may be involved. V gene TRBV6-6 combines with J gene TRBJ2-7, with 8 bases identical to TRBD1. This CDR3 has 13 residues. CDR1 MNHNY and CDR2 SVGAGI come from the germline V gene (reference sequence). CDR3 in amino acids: CASSSLQGAGQYF. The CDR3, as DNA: TGTGCCAGCAGTTCACTCCAGGGGGCCGGGCAGTATTTC.

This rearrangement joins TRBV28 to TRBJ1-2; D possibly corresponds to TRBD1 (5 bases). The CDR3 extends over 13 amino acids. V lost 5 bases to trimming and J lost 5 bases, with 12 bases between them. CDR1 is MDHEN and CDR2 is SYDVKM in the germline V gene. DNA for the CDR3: TGTGCCAGCAGTCCATCAGGGTTGTATGGCTACACCTTC. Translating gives CASSPSGLYGYTF.

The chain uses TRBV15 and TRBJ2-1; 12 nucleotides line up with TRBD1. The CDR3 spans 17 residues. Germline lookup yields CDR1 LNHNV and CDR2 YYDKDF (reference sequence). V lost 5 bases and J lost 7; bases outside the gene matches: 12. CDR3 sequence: CATSPRRGQGASNEQFF. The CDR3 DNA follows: TGTGCCACCAGCCCACGGCGGGGACAGGGGGCTTCGAATGAGCAGTTCTTC.

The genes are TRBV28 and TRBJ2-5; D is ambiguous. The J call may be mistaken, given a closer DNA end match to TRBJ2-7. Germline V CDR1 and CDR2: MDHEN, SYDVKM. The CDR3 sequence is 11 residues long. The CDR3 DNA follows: TGTGTCATCCAAAGCTCCTACGAGCAGTACTTC. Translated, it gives CVIQSSYEQYF.

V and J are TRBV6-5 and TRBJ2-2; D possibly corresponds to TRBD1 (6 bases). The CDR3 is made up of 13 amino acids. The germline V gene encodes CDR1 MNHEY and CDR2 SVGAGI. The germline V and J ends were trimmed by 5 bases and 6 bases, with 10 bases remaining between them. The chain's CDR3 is CASSLRQAGELFF. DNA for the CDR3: TGTGCCAGCAGTCTTCGACAGGCCGGGGAGCTGTTTTTT.

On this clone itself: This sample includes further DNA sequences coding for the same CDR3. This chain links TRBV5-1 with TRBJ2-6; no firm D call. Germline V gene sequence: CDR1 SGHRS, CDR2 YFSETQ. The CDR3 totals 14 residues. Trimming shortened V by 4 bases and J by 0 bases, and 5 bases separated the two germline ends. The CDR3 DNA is TGCGCCAGCAGCGGCAGCTCTGGGGCCAACGTCCTGACTTTC. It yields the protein CASSGSSGANVLTF.